This record concerns one T cell receptor (beta chain) sequence. Its antigen is still unknown. As to time point: blood 4 weeks post-SBRT, at nephrectomy. Specified treatment: 15 Gy SBRT to primary tumor, nephrectomy 4 weeks later. This sample is part of a study of radiation and T cells in renal cell carcinoma. Points from the study as a whole: No pretreatment tumor biopsies were available for baseline clonotypes.

V dropped 2 bases and J dropped 6; count of bases not matched to a gene: 4. Germline CDR1 is LNHNV and CDR2 is YYDKDF (reference sequence). The length of the CDR3 is 16 residues. Assay: immunoSEQ multiplex PCR; the TCRdb copy retains only in-frame clones and omits some. The table lists 40,000 to 45,000 clones, roughly 80% of them singletons. The sequenced sample was blood, obtained from a patient whose treatment included radiotherapy and nephrectomy. The receptor was isolated from a woman aged 70-85 years with renal cell carcinoma. The chain uses TRBV15 and TRBJ2-2; TRBD2 matches at 12 bases. The CDR3 protein is CATSRLAGGKAGELFF. The CDR3, as DNA: TGTGCCACCAGCAGACTAGCGGGAGGGAAGGCCGGGGAGCTGTTTTTT.